Below are 22 T cell receptor beta chains sequenced from a single sample in a study of cytomegalovirus exposure and HLA in healthy donors. PCR amplification relied on 60 Vbeta primers (plus 13 Jbeta primers). Data came from immunoSEQ multiplex PCR; TCRdb stores just in-frame clones and leaves some out. The table shows about 160,000 clones, with roughly four fifths occurring only once. Sequenced material: PBMCs. All receptors come from a male donor in good health and CMV-seropositive.

V gene TRBV5-1 combines with J gene TRBJ1-2; 7 positions match TRBD1. Per the germline V gene, CDR1 is SGHRS and CDR2 is YFSETQ. The J segment lost 4 bases and the V segment lost 1 base, leaving 7 bases of the junction unmatched. CDR3 length: 15 amino acids. The CDR3 is CASSLSEGQIYGYTF. The DNA for the CDR3 is TGCGCCAGCAGCTTGAGTGAGGGACAGATCTATGGCTACACCTTC.

This clone was seen once. The chain joins TRBV6-5 to TRBJ1-2; TRBD1 agrees at 9 bases. Germline V CDR1 and CDR2: MNHEY, SVGAGI. Trimming cost V 8 bases and J 4 bases; bases outside gene matches: 5. CDR3 length: 13 residues. The CDR3 coding sequence is TGTGCCAGCGGGTACAGGGGGCCCTATGGCTACACCTTC. This translates into CASGYRGPYGYTF.

The gene calls are TRBV7-8 and TRBJ2-5; D may be TRBD1 (6 bases). The V gene's germline CDR1 is SGHVS and CDR2 FQNEAQ. V lost 9 bases to trimming and J lost 7 bases, with 12 bases between them. CDR3 size: 11 residues. The CDR3 bases are TGTGCCAGTGTACAGGGACGGACCCAGTACTTC. It is translated as CASVQGRTQYF.

In its sample, this clone was seen a few times. The chain recombines TRBV7-2 with TRBJ2-7; D is unclear. CDR3 length: 12 residues. Germline CDR1 SGHTA, CDR2 FQGNSA. V lost 3 bases and J lost 6, with 9 bases in between. CDR3 nucleotides: TGTGCCAGCAGCTTCGACAATCTCGAGCAGTACTTC. This translates into CASSFDNLEQYF.

The chain has TRBV7-8 and TRBJ2-1; 8 bases match TRBD2. The CDR3 length is 17 residues. The V and J ends lost 7 bases and 0 bases, in that order; junction bases with no gene match: 11. In germline, CDR1 is SGHVS, CDR2 FQNEAQ. The CDR3 here is CASTLREGQSSYNEQFF. The CDR3 DNA reads as TGTGCCAGCACCCTACGGGAGGGGCAGAGCTCCTACAATGAGCAGTTCTTC. The full variable domain, with the rest looked up from reference TRBV7-8 and TRBJ2-1, is GAGVSQSPRYKVAKRGQDVALRCDPISGHVSLFWYQQALGQGPEFLTYFQNEAQLDKSGLPSDRFFAERPEGSVSTLKIQRTQQEDSAVYLCASTLREGQSSYNEQFFGPGTRLTVL.

The J gene is TRBJ1-1, the V gene TRBV14; TRBD1 is a possible D gene (5 bases). This CDR3 is 12 amino acids long. V lost 4 bases and J 8 bases, leaving 11 bases between the germline ends. Germline V gene sequence: CDR1 SGHDN, CDR2 FVKESK. Here the CDR3 DNA reads TGTGCCAGCAGCCCCGGACACGGGGAAGCTTTCTTT. This encodes CASSPGHGEAFF.

This clone was seen only once. The chain joins TRBV10-2 to TRBJ2-2; D is unclear. Trimming cost V 6 bases and J 0 bases, with 8 bases left between them. CDR1 is WSHSY, CDR2 SAAADI, per germline. The CDR3 has 14 amino acids. The CDR3 sequence: CASRVLANTGELFF. In DNA form, the CDR3 reads TGCGCCAGCAGAGTATTAGCGAACACCGGGGAGCTGTTTTTT.

This clone was counted a few times. A far larger clone is off by one base, so a read error is likely. This rearrangement joins TRBV4-3 to TRBJ2-5; tentatively, D is TRBD1 (6 bases). From germline, CDR1 is LGHNA and CDR2 YSLEER. The CDR3 sequence is 15 residues long. Trimming pared 4 bases from V and 3 bases from J, leaving 15 bases between. DNA of the CDR3: TGCGCCAGCAGCCTGGGTTGGGCAGGGGAAGAGACCCAGTACTTC. Its protein is CASSLGWAGEETQYF.

The chain combines TRBV10-1 with TRBJ2-1; 7 positions match TRBD1. CDR3 length: 15 residues. J lost 3 bases, V lost 3 bases, and 5 bases had no gene match. Germline loops: CDR1 WNHNN, CDR2 SYGVQD (reference sequence). The CDR3 sequence is CASSDRGSFYNEQFF. The CDR3 region has the DNA TGCGCCAGCAGTGACAGGGGGTCCTTCTACAATGAGCAGTTCTTC.

The chain has TRBV5-4 and TRBJ2-1, with 11 nucleotides matching TRBD2. The ends lost 3 bases at V and 1 base at J; junction bases unmatched: 9. Germline CDR1 SGHNT, CDR2 YYREEE (reference sequence). This CDR3 region has 18 residues. Here the CDR3 DNA reads TGTGCCAGCAGCTCCTTGGGACTAGCGGACCGTTCCTACAATGAGCAGTTCTTC. It yields the protein CASSSLGLADRSYNEQFF. Full variable domain (remainder filled in from reference TRBV5-4 and TRBJ2-1): ETGVTQSPTHLIKTRGQQVTLRCSSQSGHNTVSWYQQALGQGPQFIFQYYREEENGRGNFPPRFSGLQFPNYSSELNVNALELDDSALYLCASSSLGLADRSYNEQFFGPGTRLTVL.

J is TRBJ2-2 and V is TRBV9; no definite D call. CDR1 SGDLS and CDR2 YYNGEE come from the germline V gene. The V and J ends lost 7 bases and 2 bases respectively, with 12 bases between them. The CDR3 consists of 14 residues. In DNA form, the CDR3 reads TGTGCCAGCGGGCCGGCCGCCAACACCGGGGAGCTGTTTTTT. Encoded protein: CASGPAANTGELFF. The complete variable domain, with remaining parts taken from reference TRBV9 and TRBJ2-2, reads DSGVTQTPKHLITATGQRVTLRCSPRSGDLSVYWYQQSLDQGLQFLIQYYNGEERAKGNILERFSAQQFPDLHSELNLSSLELGDSALYFCASGPAANTGELFFGEGSRLTVL.

The chain uses TRBV7-2 and TRBJ2-3; 7 positions agree with TRBD1. The V gene end was trimmed by 5 bases and the J gene end by 0 bases; junction bases not matched to a gene: 5. The CDR3 totals 15 residues. Per germline, CDR1 SGHTA and CDR2 FQGNSA. The DNA of the CDR3 is TGTGCCAGCAGCCCTCGGGACAGAAGCACAGATACGCAGTATTTT. Translating gives CASSPRDRSTDTQYF.

The genes are TRBV4-3 and TRBJ2-7; 7 nucleotides line up with TRBD1. Per germline, CDR1 LGHNA and CDR2 YSLEER. This CDR3 spans 15 amino acids. The junction had 8 bases not matched to a gene; V was cut back by 0 bases and J by 6 bases. The CDR3 loop is CASSQDRQGSGEQYF. The CDR3 DNA sequence: TGCGCCAGCAGCCAAGATCGACAGGGATCGGGCGAGCAGTACTTC.

The V and J genes are TRBV5-1 and TRBJ2-5, with a weak D call TRBD1 (7 bases). V lost 10 bases to trimming and J lost 1 base, with 20 bases between them. The CDR3 extends over 15 amino acids. CDR1 SGHRS and CDR2 YFSETQ come from the germline V gene. The CDR3, as DNA: TGCGCCTCCGCCGGACTACAGGGGATCCAAGAGACCCAGTACTTC. It specifies CASAGLQGIQETQYF. The full variable domain, its missing parts supplied by reference TRBV5-1 and TRBJ2-5, is KAGVTQTPRYLIKTRGQQVTLSCSPISGHRSVSWYQQTPGQGLQFLFEYFSETQRNKGNFPGRFSGRQFSNSRSEMNVSTLELGDSALYLCASAGLQGIQETQYFGPGTRLLVL.

The V call is TRBV28, the J call TRBJ1-1; D is perhaps TRBD1 (6 bases). V was shortened by 4 bases and J by 5 bases, with 11 bases between the two germline ends. The CDR3 length is 13 residues. Germline values: CDR1 MDHEN, CDR2 SYDVKM. The CDR3 sequence: CASSSPGETEAFF. The CDR3 DNA reads as TGTGCCAGCAGTTCCCCAGGGGAGACTGAAGCTTTCTTT.

The chain has TRBV30 and TRBJ1-4, with 9 bases aligning to TRBD1. Per the germline V gene, CDR1 is GTSNPN and CDR2 is SVGIG (reference sequence). Losses at the gene ends were 5 bases for V and 4 bases for J; bases not matched to a gene: 11. The CDR3 runs 16 residues. CDR3 nucleotide sequence: TGTGCCTGGGACCACGGGTGGGACAGGGATAATGAAAAACTGTTTTTT. Protein: CAWDHGWDRDNEKLFF.

This clone is a singleton in its sample. CDR3 sequence: CASSATSGREETQYF. CDR3 nucleotides: TGTGCCAGCAGCGCGACTAGCGGGAGGGAGGAGACCCAGTACTTC. V gene TRBV9 combines with J gene TRBJ2-5; TRBD2 aligns across 14 bases. This CDR3 is built from 15 residues. The germline V gene has CDR1 SGDLS and CDR2 YYNGEE. The V segment lost 3 bases and the J segment 5 bases; nucleotides outside the gene matches: 3. Full variable domain (outside the CDR3, taken from reference TRBV9 and TRBJ2-5): DSGVTQTPKHLITATGQRVTLRCSPRSGDLSVYWYQQSLDQGLQFLIQYYNGEERAKGNILERFSAQQFPDLHSELNLSSLELGDSALYFCASSATSGREETQYFGPGTRLLVL.

The genes are TRBV6-4 and TRBJ2-3, with D possibly matching TRBD1 (5 bases). CDR3 length equals 15 residues. Germline loops: CDR1 MRHNA, CDR2 SNTAGT. The V end lost 5 bases, the J end lost 2 bases, and 14 bases lay between the germline ends. CDR3 bases: TGTGCCAGCAGTTTAGACAGCTCGCCCACAGATACGCAGTATTTT. Translation: CASSLDSSPTDTQYF.

This clone was picked up a small number of times. The genes are TRBV7-8 and TRBJ2-2, with 9 bases aligning to TRBD2. The V segment lost 4 bases and the J segment 5 bases; nucleotides outside the gene matches: 8. Germline loops: CDR1 SGHVS, CDR2 FQNEAQ. The CDR3 runs 16 residues. In DNA form, the CDR3 reads TGTGCCAGCAGCTCAAGTGCGGCGGGGGGGACCGGGGAGCTGTTTTTT. Translating gives CASSSSAAGGTGELFF.

The chain links TRBV12-5 to TRBJ2-7; a weak D match, TRBD1 (5 bases). This CDR3 comprises 17 residues. CDR1 and CDR2 (germline): LGHNT, FRNRAP. V lost 2 bases, J lost 3 bases, and 20 bases lay in between. The CDR3 reads CASGLRPLAGLYYEQYF. The CDR3 DNA reads as TGTGCTAGTGGTTTGCGACCCCTGGCAGGGCTTTACTACGAGCAGTACTTC.

CDR3 bases: TGTGCCAGCAGGAGACAGGAAGAGACCCAGTACTTC. It yields the protein CASRRQEETQYF. The V gene is TRBV6-6, the J gene TRBJ2-5, with D possibly matching TRBD1 (6 bases). Trimming shortened V by 6 bases and J by 3 bases, and 8 bases separated the two germline ends. The germline V gene has CDR1 MNHNY and CDR2 SVGAGI (reference sequence). This CDR3 comprises 12 residues.

The gene calls are TRBV6-1 and TRBJ1-6; TRBD1 might be the D (6 bases). The CDR3 spans 14 residues. Germline CDR1 MNHNS, CDR2 SASEGT. V shed 7 bases and J shed 8 bases, with 15 bases lying between them. CDR3: CASINREGDSPLHF. CDR3 bases: TGTGCCAGCATTAACAGGGAGGGTGATTCACCCCTCCACTTT.